The 17 T cell receptor beta chains presented below share a single source sample, sequenced in a study of high-grade serous ovarian cancer treatment subgroups. Tumor samples were obtained before definitive surgery or chemotherapy. This table comes from immunoSEQ multiplex PCR, and its TCRdb copy is limited to in-frame clones, with some not included. The table records over a thousand clones, 60% to 80% of them present only once. The sample comprised tumor tissue. The origin of the receptors is a human donor with high-grade serous ovarian cancer.

The chain employs TRBV25-1 and TRBJ2-5, with 10 bases lining up with TRBD1. In germline, CDR1 is MGHDK, CDR2 SYGVNS. J lost 4 bases, V lost 2 bases, and 10 bases had no gene match. The CDR3 is 17 residues long. CDR3 nucleotides: TGTGCCAGCAGTGAAGCTTTGACAGGGGGCGCGAGAGAGACCCAGTACTTC. Translated: CASSEALTGGARETQYF.

J is TRBJ2-7 and V is TRBV15, with TRBD1 matching over 8 bases. Germline trimming cut 0 bases from V and 5 bases from J; bases unmatched to any gene: 9. The V gene's germline CDR1 is LNHNV and CDR2 YYDKDF (reference sequence). This CDR3 region has 16 residues. CDR3 coding DNA: TGTGCCACCAGCAGAGAAACAGGGACAGGTTTTAACGAGCAGTACTTC. It is translated as CATSRETGTGFNEQYF.

The chain links TRBV19 to TRBJ2-1, with TRBD2 identical over 7 bases. Trimming at V came to 4 bases and at J to 8 bases, leaving 8 bases not matched to a gene. This CDR3 has 14 residues. CDR1 and CDR2 (germline): LNHDA, SQIVND (reference sequence). The CDR3 protein is CASSTGLGPYEQFF. CDR3 nucleotide sequence: TGTGCCAGTAGTACCGGACTAGGTCCCTATGAGCAGTTCTTC.

This clone showed up just a few times. The V and J genes are TRBV10-2 and TRBJ2-7; 9 bases line up with TRBD1. The V and J ends lost 4 bases and 7 bases, in that order; junction bases with no gene match: 8. The CDR3 totals 14 residues. CDR1 is WSHSY, CDR2 SAAADI, per germline. This chain's CDR3 is CASSAPGQGWEQYF. The CDR3 nucleotides are TGCGCCAGCAGTGCCCCGGGACAGGGATGGGAGCAGTACTTC.

The chain is built from TRBV5-1 and TRBJ2-3, with unresolved D. The CDR3 has 14 amino acids. V lost 0 bases, J lost 4 bases, and 9 bases lay in between. CDR1 SGHRS and CDR2 YFSETQ come from the germline V gene. CDR3 DNA sequence: TGCGCCAGCAGCTTGGGTTCGAGCGCAGATACGCAGTATTTT. This sequence encodes CASSLGSSADTQYF.

V gene TRBV19 combines with J gene TRBJ2-1; D possibly corresponds to TRBD1 (6 bases). Germline assignment: CDR1 LNHDA and CDR2 SQIVND (reference sequence). CDR3 size: 14 residues. The ends were cut back, 6 bases at V and 13 bases at J, with 22 bases in the middle. The CDR3 DNA reads as TGTGCCAGTAGCGCACAGGGTAATCAGGGGAAACAGTTCTTC. Its protein is CASSAQGNQGKQFF.

The rearrangement joins TRBV7-8 to TRBJ2-1; tentative D call: TRBD1 (6 bases). Germline V gene sequence: CDR1 SGHVS, CDR2 FQNEAQ. The CDR3 length is 15 residues. The germline V and J ends were trimmed by 1 base and 7 bases, with 14 bases remaining between them. The CDR3 sequence is CASSLEFGRGNEQFF. CDR3 nucleotide sequence: TGTGCCAGCAGCTTAGAATTCGGCAGGGGTAATGAGCAGTTCTTC.

The chain combines TRBV30 with TRBJ2-5; 7 bases align to TRBD1. The germline gives CDR1 GTSNPN, CDR2 SVGIG (reference sequence). The CDR3 runs 18 residues. The ends lost 0 bases at V and 5 bases at J; junction bases unmatched: 18. CDR3 in amino acids: CAWSVQGSHRTRPETQYF. The CDR3 DNA sequence: TGTGCCTGGAGTGTACAGGGGAGTCATAGGACCCGTCCGGAGACCCAGTACTTC. Complete variable domain (other parts from reference TRBV30 and TRBJ2-5): SQTIHQWPATLVQPVGSPLSLECTVEGTSNPNLYWYRQAAGRGLQLLFYSVGIGQISSEVPQNLSASRPQDRQFILSSKKLLLSDSGFYLCAWSVQGSHRTRPETQYFGPGTRLLVL.

The chain links TRBV7-6 to TRBJ2-7; 7 nucleotides match TRBD1. The V segment lost 4 bases and the J segment 4 bases; nucleotides outside the gene matches: 4. This CDR3 has 13 residues. The germline V gene has CDR1 SGHVS and CDR2 FNYEAQ. CDR3 sequence: CASSWGQTYEQYF. The CDR3 nucleotides read TGTGCCAGCAGCTGGGGACAGACTTACGAGCAGTACTTC.

The V call is TRBV28, the J call TRBJ2-2, with D possibly being TRBD1 (5 bases). This CDR3 has 14 amino acids. V shed 5 bases and J shed 6 bases, with 13 bases lying between them. Germline V gene lookup returns CDR1 MDHEN and CDR2 SYDVKM. Written as DNA, the CDR3 is TGTGCCAGCAGTACAAACAAGGGGCCCGGGGAGCTGTTTTTT. Its protein product is CASSTNKGPGELFF.

The gene calls are TRBV29-1 and TRBJ2-7; TRBD2 agrees at 8 bases. Per the germline V gene, CDR1 is SQVTM and CDR2 is ANQGSEA. V lost 4 bases to trimming and J lost 0 bases; unmatched junction nucleotides: 11. This CDR3 has 16 residues. The CDR3 DNA reads as TGCAGCGTTGCTCCGGCGACTAGCGTTAGCTCCTACGAGCAGTACTTC. Translated, it gives CSVAPATSVSSYEQYF.

DNA for the CDR3: TGTGCCACCAGCAGAGATAGCCCGGGACAGGGATTTGTCTCACCCCTCCACTTT. This encodes CATSRDSPGQGFVSPLHF. The V gene is TRBV15, the J gene TRBJ1-6; 9 bases match TRBD1. CDR1 and CDR2 (germline): LNHNV, YYDKDF (reference sequence). V gave up 0 bases and J gave up 10 bases; unmatched junction bases: 13. The CDR3 sequence is 18 residues long.

V gene TRBV19 combines with J gene TRBJ2-5; D possibly corresponds to TRBD2 (6 bases). V was shortened by 3 bases and J by 3 bases, with 8 bases between the two germline ends. This CDR3 has 13 residues. Germline values: CDR1 LNHDA, CDR2 SQIVND (reference sequence). The CDR3 bases are TGTGCCAGTAGTATGCGGGACGAAGAGACCCAGTACTTC. It encodes CASSMRDEETQYF.

The chain uses TRBV11-2 and TRBJ2-7; 9 bases align to TRBD1. CDR3 length: 14 amino acids. V dropped 5 bases and J dropped 12; count of bases not matched to a gene: 14. Germline lookup yields CDR1 SGHAT and CDR2 FQNNGV. CDR3 coding DNA: TGTGCCAGCAGCCCTACCCGGGGACAGGGAATGTCGTACTTC. This codes for CASSPTRGQGMSYF.

This clone occurred once. The rearrangement links TRBV7-7 to TRBJ2-2; D gene uncertain. Trimming shortened V by 6 bases and J by 2 bases, and 7 bases separated the two germline ends. Germline loops: CDR1 SSHAT, CDR2 FNYEAQ (reference sequence). CDR3 length: 13 residues. The CDR3 region has the DNA TGTGCCAGCAGAGAAGGCAACACCGGGGAGCTGTTTTTT. Translation: CASREGNTGELFF. Full variable domain (outside the CDR3, taken from reference TRBV7-7 and TRBJ2-2): GAGVSQSPRYKVTKRGQDVTLRCDPISSHATLYWYQQALGQGPEFLTYFNYEAQPDKSGLPSDRFSAERPEGSISTLTIQRTEQRDSAMYRCASREGNTGELFFGEGSRLTVL.

The chain recombines TRBV5-1 with TRBJ2-5, with D unclear. The CDR3 extends over 14 amino acids. Germline V gene sequence: CDR1 SGHRS, CDR2 YFSETQ. Trimming took 1 base from V and 4 from J, leaving 11 bases between them. The CDR3 sequence: CASSLWGPLETQYF. CDR3 nucleotide sequence: TGCGCCAGCAGCTTGTGGGGTCCGTTAGAGACCCAGTACTTC.

This chain links TRBV9 with TRBJ2-2, with D perhaps matching TRBD1 (7 bases). V gave up 0 bases and J gave up 8 bases, with 14 bases separating them. The CDR3 sequence is 15 residues long. Germline CDR1 SGDLS, CDR2 YYNGEE. CDR3 in DNA: TGTGCCAGCAGCGTAGTCCCAGGGGGGAGTGGGGAGCTGTTTTTT. Amino acids: CASSVVPGGSGELFF.